This TCR beta chain originates from a study of blood T cell repertoires in COVID-19 (dated by TCRdb to about 2020). Regarding the complete study: Samples covering the acute and convalescent phases of COVID-19 were provided by collaborators in the United States, Italy and Spain. The prospective study material was composed of cDNA or gDNA derived from T cells, B-cell-depleted T cells, or PBMCs. The dataset comprised deeply sampled blood TCRbeta repertoires from subjects exposed to, actively infected with, or recovered from COVID-19. The repertoires were released in a freely available public database meant as a resource for research on the immune response to SARS-CoV-2. The samples were drawn from two sources: the first 160 participants of the ongoing ImmuneRACE study, and 1,200 or so subjects contributed by 6 global collaborators. The sample metadata nearly always contained a de-identified subject ID, COVID-19 status, age in years and sex. Where available, HLA class I and class II types were obtained from metadata supplied by the sample provider rather than from assay-based typing. What the authors observed across the whole study: Clinical and demographic metadata were provided uncurated, with the amount varying by source and participant.

The immunoSEQ Assay, a bias-controlled multiplex PCR, was used to amplify TCRbeta CDR3 regions from genomic DNA. The paper's data handling went like this. Within the assay, amplification of reference gene primers was used to estimate how many nucleated cells each sample contained. To quantify the absolute abundance of each unique TCRbeta CDR3 rearrangement, sequence reads were collapsed and filtered. Productive Simpson clonality was computed per sample as the square root of Simpson's diversity index over productive rearrangements. TCRdb carries this immuneACCESS record with in-frame sequences only. Its versions omit some clonotypes, under half of them owing to an unresolved V gene in the studies checked, with the rest unexplained. From that table come the V and J calls and clone size; the DNA was used to work out D and trimming. The sample profile shows approximately 120,000 clones; around 83% of them were found once. About 12% of the sample belongs to the ten largest clones.

Looking up the germline V gene yields CDR1 SNHLY and CDR2 FYNNEI. The germline ends are 9 bases apart after V is trimmed by 6 bases and J by 7 bases. CDR3 length: 11 amino acids, cysteine to phenylalanine. This entry keeps only the CDR3 DNA: 33 bases, framed from base 1. This clone was counted between two and nine times. Its antigen is still unknown. Base qualities were left out, and no much larger clone turns up one base away. Collaborating institutions collected whole blood in K2EDTA tubes following their own protocols. For TCRbeta analysis, collaborators shipped samples as frozen whole blood, isolated PBMCs, or DNA extracted from either of those sample types.

Sequenced input: peripheral blood. The TCR originated in a man aged 60 to 69 with acute or convalescent COVID-19. The chain was built from TRBV2 and TRBJ2-5; the D region possibly corresponds to TRBD2 (5 bases align). The nucleotide sequence reads TGTGCCAGCAGGGTAGAGGGGACCCAGTACTTC. Translated, it reads CASRVEGTQYF.